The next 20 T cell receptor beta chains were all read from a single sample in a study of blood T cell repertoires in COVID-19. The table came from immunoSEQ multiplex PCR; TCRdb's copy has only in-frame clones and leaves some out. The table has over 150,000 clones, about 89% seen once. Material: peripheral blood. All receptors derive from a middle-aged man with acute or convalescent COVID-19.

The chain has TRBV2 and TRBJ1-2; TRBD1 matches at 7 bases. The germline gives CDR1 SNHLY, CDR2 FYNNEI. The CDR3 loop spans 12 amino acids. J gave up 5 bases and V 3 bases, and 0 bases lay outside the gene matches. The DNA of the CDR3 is TGTGCCAGCAGTGAGGGACAGTATGGCTACACCTTC. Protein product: CASSEGQYGYTF.

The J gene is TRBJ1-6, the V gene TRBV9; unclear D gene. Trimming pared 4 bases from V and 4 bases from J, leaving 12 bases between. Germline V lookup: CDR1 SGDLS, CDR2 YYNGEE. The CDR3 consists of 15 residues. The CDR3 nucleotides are TGTGCCAGCAGCCCCCGCCCGAGTTATAATTCACCCCTCCACTTT. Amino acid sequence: CASSPRPSYNSPLHF.

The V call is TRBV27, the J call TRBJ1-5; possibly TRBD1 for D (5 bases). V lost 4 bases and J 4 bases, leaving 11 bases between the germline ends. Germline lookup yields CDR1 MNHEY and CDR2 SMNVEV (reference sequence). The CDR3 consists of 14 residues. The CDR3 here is CASSSQALNQPQHF. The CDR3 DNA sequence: TGTGCCAGCAGTTCACAGGCGCTGAATCAGCCCCAGCATTTT.

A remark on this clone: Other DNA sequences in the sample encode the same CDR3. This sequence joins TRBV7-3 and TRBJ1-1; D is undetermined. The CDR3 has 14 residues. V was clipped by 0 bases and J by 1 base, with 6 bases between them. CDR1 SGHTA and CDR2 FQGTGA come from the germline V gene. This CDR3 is CASSLTGGNTEAFF. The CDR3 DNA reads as TGTGCCAGCAGCTTAACCGGAGGGAACACTGAAGCTTTCTTT.

The CDR3 nucleotides read TGTGCCAGCTCACCTGACAGGGAGCCACCCCTCCACTTT. Encoded protein: CASSPDREPPLHF. This chain joins TRBV18 and TRBJ1-6; 7 bases align to TRBD1. This CDR3 comprises 13 residues. Germline V lookup: CDR1 KGHSH, CDR2 LQKENI. V lost 3 bases, J lost 11 bases, and 4 bases stayed unmatched.

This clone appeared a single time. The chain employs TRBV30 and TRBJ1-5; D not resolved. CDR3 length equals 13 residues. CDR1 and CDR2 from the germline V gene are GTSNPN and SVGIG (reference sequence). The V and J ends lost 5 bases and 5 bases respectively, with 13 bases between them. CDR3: CAWSPGSDQPQHF. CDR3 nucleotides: TGTGCCTGGTCCCCGGGGAGCGATCAGCCCCAGCATTTT. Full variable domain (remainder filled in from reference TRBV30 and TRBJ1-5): SQTIHQWPATLVQPVGSPLSLECTVEGTSNPNLYWYRQAAGRGLQLLFYSVGIGQISSEVPQNLSASRPQDRQFILSSKKLLLSDSGFYLCAWSPGSDQPQHFGDGTRLSIL.

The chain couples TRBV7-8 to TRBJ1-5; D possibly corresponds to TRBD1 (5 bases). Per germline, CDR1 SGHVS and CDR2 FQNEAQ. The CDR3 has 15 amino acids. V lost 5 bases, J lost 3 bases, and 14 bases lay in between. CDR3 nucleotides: TGTGCCAGCAGCCCCAGCAGGGCGAACAATCAGCCCCAGCATTTT. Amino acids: CASSPSRANNQPQHF.

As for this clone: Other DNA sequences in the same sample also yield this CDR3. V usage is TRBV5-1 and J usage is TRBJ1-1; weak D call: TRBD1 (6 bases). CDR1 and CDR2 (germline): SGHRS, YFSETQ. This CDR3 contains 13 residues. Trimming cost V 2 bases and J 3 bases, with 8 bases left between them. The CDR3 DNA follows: TGCGCCAGCAGCTTAAAGGGGGACACTGAAGCTTTCTTT. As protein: CASSLKGDTEAFF.

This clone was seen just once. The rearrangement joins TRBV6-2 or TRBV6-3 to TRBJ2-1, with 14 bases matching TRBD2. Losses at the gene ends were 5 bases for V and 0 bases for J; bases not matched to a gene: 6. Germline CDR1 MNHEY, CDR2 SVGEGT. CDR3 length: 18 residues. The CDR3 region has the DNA TGTGCCAGCAGTACACGACTAGCGGGGGGGAGCTCCTACAATGAGCAGTTCTTC. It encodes CASSTRLAGGSSYNEQFF.

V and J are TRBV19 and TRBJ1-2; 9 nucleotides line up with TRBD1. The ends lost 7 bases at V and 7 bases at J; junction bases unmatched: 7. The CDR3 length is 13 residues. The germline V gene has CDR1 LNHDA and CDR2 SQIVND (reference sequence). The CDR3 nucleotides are TGTGCCAGTATCCAACAGGGGGCTGGTGGCTACACCTTC. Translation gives CASIQQGAGGYTF.

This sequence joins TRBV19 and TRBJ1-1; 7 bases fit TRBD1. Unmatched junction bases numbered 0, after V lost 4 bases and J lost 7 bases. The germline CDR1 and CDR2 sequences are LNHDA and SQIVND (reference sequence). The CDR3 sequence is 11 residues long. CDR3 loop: CASSRQGEAFF. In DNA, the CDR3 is TGTGCCAGTAGTAGACAGGGTGAAGCTTTCTTT.

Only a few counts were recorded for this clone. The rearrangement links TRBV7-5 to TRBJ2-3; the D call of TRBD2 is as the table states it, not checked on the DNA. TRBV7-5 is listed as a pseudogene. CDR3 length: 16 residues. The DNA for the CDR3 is TGTGTCAGAAGCCCCACCGGGACTAGCGGGAGATATGTGCAGTATTTT. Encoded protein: CVRSPTGTSGRYVQYF.

The CDR3 sequence is CASRPLGGSEEKLFF. The CDR3 DNA follows: TGTGCCAGCAGGCCTTTGGGGGGGTCGGAGGAAAAACTGTTTTTT. The chain recombines TRBV27 with TRBJ1-4; the D gene is possibly TRBD1 (5 bases). The CDR3 runs to 15 residues. Germline CDR1 MNHEY, CDR2 SMNVEV (reference sequence). The V and J ends lost 6 bases and 8 bases respectively, with 19 bases between them.

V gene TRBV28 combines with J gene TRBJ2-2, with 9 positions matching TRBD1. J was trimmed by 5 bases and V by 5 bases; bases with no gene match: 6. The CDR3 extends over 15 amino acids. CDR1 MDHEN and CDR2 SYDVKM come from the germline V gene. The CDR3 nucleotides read TGTGCCAGCAGTGCACAGGGGGCGGGTACCGGGGAGCTGTTTTTT. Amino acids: CASSAQGAGTGELFF.

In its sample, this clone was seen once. CDR3 nucleotide sequence: TGCGCCAGCAGCTTGGATACGGGGAGGGGTGCGCAGTATTTT. Translation gives CASSLDTGRGAQYF. The V and J genes are TRBV5-1 and TRBJ2-3; TRBD2 matches 7 bases. V lost 0 bases, J lost 10 bases, and 8 bases stayed unmatched. This CDR3 spans 14 amino acids. Looked up from germline, CDR1 is SGHRS and CDR2 is YFSETQ.

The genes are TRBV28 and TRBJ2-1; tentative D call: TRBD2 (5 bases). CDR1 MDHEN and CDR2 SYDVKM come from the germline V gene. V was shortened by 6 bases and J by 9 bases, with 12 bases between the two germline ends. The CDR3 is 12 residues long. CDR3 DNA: TGTGCCAGCAGCAGACTATCGGGTGAGCAGTTCTTC. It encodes CASSRLSGEQFF.

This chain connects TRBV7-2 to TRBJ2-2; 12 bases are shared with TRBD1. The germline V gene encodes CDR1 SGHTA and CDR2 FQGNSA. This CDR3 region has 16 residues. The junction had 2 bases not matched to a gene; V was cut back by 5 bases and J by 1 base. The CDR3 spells CASSRDRGRNTGELFF. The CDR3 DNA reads TGTGCCAGCAGCCGGGACAGGGGGCGGAACACCGGGGAGCTGTTTTTT.

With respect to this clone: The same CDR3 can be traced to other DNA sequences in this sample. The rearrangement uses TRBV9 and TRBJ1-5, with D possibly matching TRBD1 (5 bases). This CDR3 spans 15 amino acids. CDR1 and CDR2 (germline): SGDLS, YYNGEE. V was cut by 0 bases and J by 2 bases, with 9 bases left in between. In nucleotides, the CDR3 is TGTGCCAGCAGCGTAGGCCCGGGGGGCAATCAGCCCCAGCATTTT. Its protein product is CASSVGPGGNQPQHF.

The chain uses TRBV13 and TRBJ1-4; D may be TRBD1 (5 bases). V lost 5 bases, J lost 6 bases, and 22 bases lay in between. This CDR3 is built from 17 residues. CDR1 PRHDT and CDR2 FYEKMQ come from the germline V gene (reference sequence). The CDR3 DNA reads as TGTGCCAGCAGCCAGGTCGGGGGTTCGCTCCAATATGAAAAACTGTTTTTT. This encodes CASSQVGGSLQYEKLFF.

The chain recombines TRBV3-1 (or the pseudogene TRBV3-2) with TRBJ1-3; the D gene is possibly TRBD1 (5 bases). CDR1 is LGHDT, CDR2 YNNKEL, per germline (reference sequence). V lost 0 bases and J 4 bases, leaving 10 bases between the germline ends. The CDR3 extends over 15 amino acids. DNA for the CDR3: TGTGCCAGCAGCCAAGAAGATAGACAGGGAAACACCATATATTTT. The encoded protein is CASSQEDRQGNTIYF.